Listed below are T cell receptor beta chains from one sample, sequenced in a study of CD8 T cells in Susac syndrome. Using its own MiXCR run on the immunoSEQ multiplex PCR reads, TCRdb lists one record per CDR3 protein. Here the sample spans about 180,000 distinct CDR3 sequences, around 96% being singletons. Sample: CD8+ T cells from PBMCs. These receptors all stem from a human donor with multiple sclerosis. CDR3s include the opening cysteine and the closing phenylalanine or tryptophan. Each record gives: clone size, V gene, D gene, J gene, CDR3 DNA, CDR3 protein. The D gene is left open where the match is weak. Rows may omit the clone size; those that give it use once, few, many or a size class.

size: NA; V: TRBV3-1; D: TRBD2; J: TRBJ2-7; DNA: TGTGCCAGCAGCCAAATCATCCCCACGACTAGCGGGGTTTCTAACTACGAGCAGTACTTC; CDR3: CASSQIIPTTSGVSNYEQYF
size: NA; V: TRBV5-1; D: TRBD2; J: TRBJ2-1; DNA: TGCGCCAGCAGGTCTAGCGGGAGGTATGAGCAGTTCTTC; CDR3: CASRSSGRYEQFF
size: NA; V: TRBV15; D: TRBD1; J: TRBJ2-7; DNA: TGTGCCACCAGCAGTAGACAGGGGATTTTACCTAAAAACGAGCAGTACTTC; CDR3: CATSSRQGILPKNEQYF
size: NA; V: TRBV13; D: TRBD1; J: TRBJ1-4; DNA: TGTGCCAGCAGCTTAGCGGGACAGATAAATGAAAAACTGTTTTTT; CDR3: CASSLAGQINEKLFF
size: NA; V: TRBV2; D: NA; J: TRBJ1-5; DNA: TGTGCCAGCACCCTGACAGAAGGTAGCAATCAGCCCCAGCATTTT; CDR3: CASTLTEGSNQPQHF
size: NA; V: TRBV11-2; D: NA; J: TRBJ2-7; DNA: TGTGCCAGCAGCTTAGATGCAGGCTCCTACGAGCAGTACTTC; CDR3: CASSLDAGSYEQYF
size: once; V: TRBV7-9; D: TRBD1; J: TRBJ1-1; DNA: TGTGCCAGCAGCTACCAGGGGGAGGGAGCTTTCTTT; CDR3: CASSYQGEGAFF
size: NA; V: TRBV6-5; D: NA; J: TRBJ1-2; DNA: TGTGCCAGCAGTTCCCATCAGAGCTATGGCTACACCTTC; CDR3: CASSSHQSYGYTF
size: NA; V: TRBV15; D: NA; J: TRBJ1-5; DNA: TGTGCCACCAAGGAGAGCAGCAATCAGCCCCAGCATTTT; CDR3: CATKESSNQPQHF
size: NA; V: TRBV20-1; D: TRBD1; J: TRBJ2-1; DNA: TGCAGTGCTAGGCATCTCTATCCCGGGACAGGCCACGGGGCCTACAATGAGCAGTTCTTC; CDR3: CSARHLYPGTGHGAYNEQFF
size: NA; V: TRBV21-1; D: NA; J: TRBJ2-2; DNA: TGTGCCAGCAGCAAAATCGCAGCGGGAGGAACCGGGGAGCTGTTTTTT; CDR3: CASSKIAAGGTGELFF
size: NA; V: TRBV11-2; D: TRBD2; J: TRBJ2-7; DNA: TGTGCCAGCAGCTCAGCGGGAGTTATCTACGAGCAGTACTTC; CDR3: CASSSAGVIYEQYF
size: NA; V: TRBV7-9; D: TRBD1; J: TRBJ1-5; DNA: TGTGCCAGCAGACGCGGGACAGATCAGCCCCAGCATTTT; CDR3: CASRRGTDQPQHF
size: NA; V: TRBV15; D: NA; J: TRBJ1-1; DNA: TGTGCCACCAGCAGTAACACTGAAGCTTTCTTT; CDR3: CATSSNTEAFF
size: once; V: TRBV9; D: NA; J: TRBJ2-7; DNA: TGTGCCAGCAGCGTAGGATTGGGACCCCGATACGAGCAGTACTTC; CDR3: CASSVGLGPRYEQYF
size: NA; V: TRBV12-5; D: NA; J: TRBJ2-5; DNA: TGTGCTAGTGGTTTGGGCCAGACCCAGTACTTC; CDR3: CASGLGQTQYF
size: NA; V: TRBV30; D: TRBD2; J: TRBJ2-1; DNA: TGTGCCTGGAAATGGCGGGAGGCGTATCAGCAGTTCTTC; CDR3: CAWKWREAYQQFF
size: NA; V: TRBV27; D: NA; J: TRBJ2-2; DNA: TGTGCCAGCAGCCCCTCAGGGGGGTTCACCGGGGAGCTGTTTTTT; CDR3: CASSPSGGFTGELFF
size: NA; V: TRBV6-1; D: NA; J: TRBJ2-1; DNA: TGTGCCAGCATAGACCGGGCCCACAATGAGCAGTTCTTC; CDR3: CASIDRAHNEQFF
size: NA; V: TRBV5-4; D: NA; J: TRBJ2-6; DNA: TGTGCCAGCACCACCGAGGGGGGTGTGGCCAACGTCCTGACTTTC; CDR3: CASTTEGGVANVLTF
size: once; V: TRBV9; D: NA; J: TRBJ2-1; DNA: TGTGCCAGCAGCGTATCAGTCTCTCCCAATGAGCAGTTCTTC; CDR3: CASSVSVSPNEQFF
size: NA; V: TRBV20-1; D: NA; J: TRBJ2-7; DNA: TGCAGTGCTACCCCGGTTGATTGGGGCCACGAGCAGTACTTC; CDR3: CSATPVDWGHEQYF
size: NA; V: TRBV6-1; D: TRBD2; J: TRBJ2-3; DNA: TGTGCCAGCAACGATAGAGGTGCGCGGGAGAGCACAGATACGCAGTATTTT; CDR3: CASNDRGARESTDTQYF